The clone carrying this TCR beta chain was recorded many times. Its target is unknown. This sample is part of a study of regulatory T cells in long-lasting Graves disease. Across the study: Over 5 years of antithyroid drugs plus positive TSH receptor antibodies defined persistent Graves' disease.

Time point given: persistent/refractory GD, antithyroid drugs over 5 years with positive TRAb. There was RNA extracted from PBMCs, and the TCR library was made from it. The CDR3 is 15 amino acids. Germline lookup yields CDR1 SGHVS and CDR2 FQNEAQ. V lost 3 bases and J lost 5, with 17 bases in between. Sequencing libraries for TCR beta were prepared with iRepertoire HTBI primers and Arm-PCR of CDR3 regions. MiXCR, run by TCRdb on the multiplex PCR reads, gives a single entry per CDR3 protein. The repertoire holds more than 350,000 distinct CDR3 sequences, with 20% to 25% as singletons. Overall study findings and caveats: Small sample size may have lowered accuracy. Among persistent patients, a larger number of public clonotypes were shared (about 3,000) than among newly diagnosed patients (about 1,000).

This sequence originates from a female donor with Graves disease. This chain links TRBV7-8 with TRBJ2-7; D is possibly TRBD2 (5 bases). The source material was peripheral blood mononuclear cells (PBMCs), sampled when the disease was refractory, from a patient treated with antithyroid drugs. CDR3 nucleotides: TGTGCCAGCAGCTTGGTTAATGAGGGCAAGAACGAGCAGTACTTC. It is translated as CASSLVNEGKNEQYF.